A single TCR beta chain is shown here with its context. Its specificity is not known. Replicate sorted-subset PCRs were loaded with around 0.2 ug DNA, 29,000 or so T cell genomes. Authors' data handling: ImmunoSEQ only sent back junction sequences with no quality scores, so filtering was done differently. Measured with immunoSEQ multiplex PCR; TCRdb has only the in-frame clones, and not every one. That table supplies the V and J calls and clone size; D and trimming were determined from the DNA. The table lists 1 million to 1.2 million clones, around 77% of them singletons. The sample originates from a study of shared clonotypes between healthy human individuals. Study summary: Researchers assigned three CD4 naive, three CD4 memory, two CD8 naive and one CD8 memory plate to each donor.

Whole-study results and caveats: The study's rarefaction showed incomplete sorted-subset sequencing despite large depth.

The V gene's germline CDR1 is MNHGY and CDR2 SAAAGT. The length of the CDR3 is 15 residues. V gave up 5 bases and J gave up 4 bases, with 15 bases separating them. The chain carries TRBV6-8 and TRBJ1-5; TRBD1 is a possible D gene (5 bases). Sequenced sample: memory CD4+ T cells from PBMCs. Subset noted: CD45RA-negative fraction. The clonotype was recovered from a man aged 18 to 30 in good health. Some clones in this sample may be carry-over from other donors' samples. The chain's CDR3 is CASSQRQCGNQPQHF. Written as DNA, the CDR3 is TGTGCCAGCAGTCAACGACAGTGCGGGAATCAGCCCCAGCATTTT.